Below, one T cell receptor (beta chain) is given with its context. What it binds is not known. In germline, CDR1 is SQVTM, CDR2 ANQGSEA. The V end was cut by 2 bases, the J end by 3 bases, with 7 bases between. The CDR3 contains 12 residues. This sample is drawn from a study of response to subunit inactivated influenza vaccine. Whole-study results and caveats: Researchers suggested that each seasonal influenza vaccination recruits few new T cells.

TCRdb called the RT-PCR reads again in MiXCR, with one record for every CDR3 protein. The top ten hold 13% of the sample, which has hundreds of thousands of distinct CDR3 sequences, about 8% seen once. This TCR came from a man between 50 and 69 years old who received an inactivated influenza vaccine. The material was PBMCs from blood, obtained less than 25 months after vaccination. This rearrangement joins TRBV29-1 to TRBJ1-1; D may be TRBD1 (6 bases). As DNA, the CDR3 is TGCAGCGTTGAAAGGACAGACACTGAAGCTTTCTTT. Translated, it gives CSVERTDTEAFF.